These T cell receptor beta chains were read from a single sample in a study of control samples from healthy donors and cancer patients. Produced via immunoSEQ multiplex PCR; TCRdb's table is partial and in-frame only. This sample has approximately 76,000 clones; more than 65% occur once, and the top ten carry roughly 12%. The sample taken for sequencing was PBMCs. The receptor source for this set is a man aged 60-69 years with head and neck cancer. CDR3s include the opening cysteine and the closing phenylalanine or tryptophan. The D gene is left open where the match is weak. Size is stated for part of the rows, as once, few or many counts, or as a class when the clone is expanded.

d_gene	j_gene	abundance	v_gene	len	CDR3aa	CDR3nt
.	TRBJ1-5	.	TRBV6-6	16	CASSYSISGSNQPQHF	TGTGCCAGCAGTTACTCGATATCGGGTAGCAATCAGCCCCAGCATTTT
TRBD1	TRBJ1-1	.	TRBV5-1	14	CASNLGTGEGQAFF	TGCGCCAGCAACCTAGGGACAGGAGAAGGCCAAGCTTTCTTT
.	TRBJ1-1	.	TRBV24-1	13	CATSDATQFEAFF	TGTGCCACCAGTGATGCGACTCAATTTGAAGCTTTCTTT
.	TRBJ2-7	once	TRBV10-3	12	CAISEAEYEQYF	TGTGCCATCAGTGAGGCGGAATACGAGCAGTACTTC
.	TRBJ2-2	.	TRBV18	14	CASSPLTSTGELFF	TGTGCCAGCTCACCATTGACATCCACCGGGGAGCTGTTTTTT
.	TRBJ2-3	.	TRBV9	15	CASSAGGISTDTQYF	TGTGCCAGCAGCGCGGGCGGGATAAGCACAGATACGCAGTATTTT
TRBD1	TRBJ2-2	.	TRBV19	14	CASKGTVHTGELFF	TGTGCCAGTAAGGGGACAGTGCACACCGGGGAGCTGTTTTTT
.	TRBJ2-4	.	TRBV27	16	CASSPSETSAKNIQYF	TGTGCCAGCAGTCCCTCCGAGACTAGTGCCAAAAACATTCAGTACTTC
TRBD1	TRBJ1-1	.	TRBV5-1	15	CASSPQGGVPTEAFF	TGCGCCAGCAGCCCCCAGGGGGGGGTACCCACTGAAGCTTTCTTT
.	TRBJ1-2	.	TRBV2	13	CASTSDRSYGYTF	TGTGCCAGCACCTCTGACAGGAGCTATGGCTACACCTTC
.	TRBJ2-3	once	TRBV5-1	18	CASSLALWGSRGTDTQYF	TGCGCCAGCAGCTTGGCGTTGTGGGGGAGTAGGGGCACAGATACGCAGTATTTT
TRBD2	TRBJ2-1	.	TRBV3-1/TRBV3-2	17	CASSPTSGSRTYNEQFF	TGTGCCAGCAGCCCAACTAGCGGGAGTAGAACCTACAATGAGCAGTTCTTC
TRBD1	TRBJ1-5	.	TRBV2	16	CASSERGTGGVQPQHF	TGTGCCAGCAGTGAACGCGGGACAGGGGGCGTTCAGCCCCAGCATTTT
.	TRBJ2-1	.	TRBV5-4	16	CASSLAGSRPYNEQFF	TGTGCCAGCAGCTTGGCCGGTTCCCGTCCCTACAATGAGCAGTTCTTC
.	TRBJ1-5	.	TRBV6-1	16	CASSEIWGRGDQPQHF	TGTGCCAGCAGTGAAATTTGGGGTAGGGGCGATCAGCCCCAGCATTTT
.	TRBJ2-3	.	TRBV6-5	13	CASRSRPGNTQYF	TGTGCCAGCAGGTCTAGACCGGGGAATACGCAGTATTTT